Below, 7 T cell receptor beta chains from the same sample are listed, as sequenced in a study of blood T cell repertoires in COVID-19. Produced via immunoSEQ multiplex PCR; TCRdb's table is partial and in-frame only. The table lists nearly 350,000 clones, about 87% of them singletons. The sample was peripheral blood. The receptors shown here come from a woman aged 45-59 years with COVID-19, enrolled during active disease.

The chain carries TRBV5-1 and TRBJ2-1; 14 bases map to TRBD2. This CDR3 is built from 16 residues. Germline V gives CDR1 SGHRS, CDR2 YFSETQ. J lost 8 bases, V lost 0 bases, and 4 bases had no gene match. The CDR3, as DNA: TGCGCCAGCAGCTTGGGGGGACTAGCGGGAGTCGATGAGCAGTTCTTC. This gives the protein CASSLGGLAGVDEQFF.

The chain is built from TRBV29-1 and TRBJ1-1, with D uncertain. CDR3 size: 13 residues. Germline assignment: CDR1 SQVTM and CDR2 ANQGSEA. V dropped 2 bases and J dropped 0 bases, with 7 bases sitting between them. DNA of the CDR3: TGCAGCGTTGAAAGTCCTATGAACACTGAAGCTTTCTTT. Protein sequence: CSVESPMNTEAFF. The complete variable domain, with remaining parts taken from reference TRBV29-1 and TRBJ1-1, reads SAVISQKPSRDICQRGTSLTIQCQVDSQVTMMFWYRQQPGQSLTLIATANQGSEATYESGFVIDKFPISRPNLTFSTLTVSNMSPEDSSIYLCSVESPMNTEAFFGQGTRLTVV.

This clone was found once. This chain connects TRBV5-1 to TRBJ2-3; 10 bases line up with TRBD2. Germline CDR1 SGHRS, CDR2 YFSETQ. V lost 5 bases, J lost 2 bases, and 2 bases stayed unmatched. The CDR3 is 14 amino acids. The CDR3 here is CASRLAGFTDTQYF. The CDR3 DNA is TGCGCCAGCAGACTAGCGGGATTCACAGATACGCAGTATTTT.

The CDR3 here is CASSHEWTGFVEQFF. Here the CDR3 DNA reads TGCGCCAGCAGCCACGAATGGACAGGGTTCGTTGAGCAGTTCTTC. The chain links TRBV4-1 to TRBJ2-1; 8 bases line up with TRBD1. V shed 3 bases and J 9 bases; nucleotides not matched to a gene: 10. CDR3 length: 15 amino acids. Germline V gene lookup returns CDR1 MGHRA and CDR2 YSYEKL.

The chain couples TRBV2 to TRBJ2-6; 8 bases align to TRBD1. The CDR3 contains 16 residues. The V segment lost 9 bases and the J segment 2 bases; nucleotides outside the gene matches: 9. The germline CDR1 and CDR2 sequences are SNHLY and FYNNEI. The CDR3 loop reads CASTRDRSPGANVLTF. For the CDR3, the DNA is TGTGCCAGTACCCGGGACAGGTCTCCTGGGGCCAACGTCCTGACTTTC.

This clone was seen once. The chain uses TRBV18 and TRBJ2-5, with D unclear. The length of the CDR3 is 13 residues. Germline CDR1 reads KGHSH; CDR2 reads LQKENI. The V end lost 0 bases, the J end lost 5 bases, and 7 bases lay between the germline ends. Here the CDR3 reads CASSPPIGETQYF. The CDR3 DNA reads TGTGCCAGCTCACCACCTATCGGGGAGACCCAGTACTTC.

This chain connects TRBV30 to TRBJ2-1; 11 bases are shared with TRBD2. The germline V gene encodes CDR1 GTSNPN and CDR2 SVGIG (reference sequence). With 8 bases clipped from V and 7 bases from J, the junction kept 4 bases outside the gene matches. The CDR3 spans 12 residues. The CDR3 DNA follows: TGTGCCATTATAGCGGGAGGGAATGAGCAGTTCTTC. It codes for CAIIAGGNEQFF.